A single sample gave rise to the 10 T cell receptor beta chains below, sequenced in a study of blood T cell repertoires in COVID-19. Sequencing used immunoSEQ multiplex PCR; TCRdb keeps in-frame clones, though not all of them. The sample consists of some 70,000 clones, about 91% of them appearing once. The sequenced material came from peripheral blood. These TCRs come from a human donor in a cohort sampled during active COVID-19.

This clone is a singleton in its sample. V is TRBV5-1 and J is TRBJ1-6; D not certain. Germline V gene data show CDR1 as SGHRS and CDR2 as YFSETQ. V lost 1 base to trimming and J lost 4 bases, with 12 bases between them. This CDR3 region has 16 residues. CDR3 region: CASSLLSGTYNSPLHF. The CDR3 nucleotides read TGCGCCAGCAGCTTGTTGTCCGGTACTTATAATTCACCCCTCCACTTT.

This clone was detected a few times. The chain recombines TRBV29-1 with TRBJ1-1; D uncertain. Germline V gene sequence: CDR1 SQVTM, CDR2 ANQGSEA. There are 12 residues in the CDR3. V was cut by 3 bases and J by 0 bases, with 5 bases left in between. CDR3 sequence reads: CSVDEMNTEAFF. The CDR3 bases are TGCAGCGTTGATGAGATGAACACTGAAGCTTTCTTT.

This clone was recorded once. This sequence joins TRBV7-2 and TRBJ2-1; 10 bases map to TRBD1. CDR1 and CDR2 (germline): SGHTA, FQGNSA. This CDR3 comprises 17 residues. J gave up 4 bases and V 0 bases, and 6 bases lay outside the gene matches. Written as DNA, the CDR3 is TGTGCCAGCAGCTTAGCAGGGACAGGGGCATCATACAATGAGCAGTTCTTC. Encoded protein: CASSLAGTGASYNEQFF.

The rearrangement links TRBV24-1 to TRBJ1-2; D ambiguous. V shed 4 bases and J shed 8 bases, with 16 bases lying between them. The CDR3 contains 14 residues. Germline V gene lookup returns CDR1 KGHDR and CDR2 SFDVKD. The CDR3 reads CATSDHGRRHGYTF. The CDR3 DNA sequence: TGTGCCACCAGTGACCACGGCAGGAGGCACGGCTACACCTTC.

The chain has TRBV24-1 and TRBJ2-3; TRBD2 agrees at 7 bases. CDR3 length equals 16 residues. Trimming cost V 2 bases and J 4 bases; bases outside gene matches: 8. Germline V gene sequence: CDR1 KGHDR, CDR2 SFDVKD. CDR3 in amino acids: CATSDSEWGRADTQYF. The CDR3 DNA is TGTGCCACCAGTGATTCGGAATGGGGGAGGGCAGATACGCAGTATTTT.

The chain is built from TRBV5-1 and TRBJ2-1; maybe TRBD1 (5 bases). V was shortened by 0 bases and J by 5 bases, with 9 bases between the two germline ends. Looked up from germline, CDR1 is SGHRS and CDR2 is YFSETQ. The length of the CDR3 is 14 residues. CDR3: CASSLVGVDNEQFF. The CDR3 coding sequence is TGCGCCAGCAGCTTGGTAGGGGTCGACAATGAGCAGTTCTTC.

The gene calls are TRBV30 and TRBJ2-3, with 11 bases lining up with TRBD2. Germline CDR1 reads GTSNPN; CDR2 reads SVGIG (reference sequence). Losses at the gene ends were 1 base for V and 4 bases for J; bases not matched to a gene: 7. The CDR3 is made up of 16 amino acids. CDR3 nucleotides: TGTGCCTGGAGTGCACAACTAGCGGGAGAGCCAGATACGCAGTATTTT. Translated, it gives CAWSAQLAGEPDTQYF. Looking up the rest from reference TRBV30 and TRBJ2-3 gives the full variable domain: SQTIHQWPATLVQPVGSPLSLECTVEGTSNPNLYWYRQAAGRGLQLLFYSVGIGQISSEVPQNLSASRPQDRQFILSSKKLLLSDSGFYLCAWSAQLAGEPDTQYFGPGTRLTVL.

The V gene is TRBV15, the J gene TRBJ2-5; the match to TRBD2 covers 8 bases. Per the germline V gene, CDR1 is LNHNV and CDR2 is YYDKDF (reference sequence). The V segment lost 2 bases and the J segment 4 bases; nucleotides outside the gene matches: 12. The CDR3 loop spans 17 amino acids. The DNA of the CDR3 is TGTGCCACCAGCAGATCGGGGGGGGTGGGCGCGGCAGAGACCCAGTACTTC. This translates into CATSRSGGVGAAETQYF.

The genes are TRBV20-1 and TRBJ1-1; possible D gene TRBD1, 5 bases. CDR1 DFQATT and CDR2 SNEGSKA come from the germline V gene (reference sequence). Trimming removed 3 bases from V and 4 bases from J, with 6 bases in between. CDR3 length equals 11 residues. The CDR3, as DNA: TGCAGTGCTAGCAGGGTCACTGAAGCTTTCTTT. Its protein is CSASRVTEAFF.

This chain connects TRBV29-1 to TRBJ1-2, with 8 bases identical to TRBD1. CDR3 size: 14 residues. CDR1 and CDR2 (germline): SQVTM, ANQGSEA. V was pared by 5 bases and J by 5 bases, with 10 bases of the junction left unmatched. The CDR3 protein is CSVLAGGAGYGYTF. The CDR3, as DNA: TGCAGCGTTTTAGCAGGGGGCGCGGGATATGGCTACACCTTC.